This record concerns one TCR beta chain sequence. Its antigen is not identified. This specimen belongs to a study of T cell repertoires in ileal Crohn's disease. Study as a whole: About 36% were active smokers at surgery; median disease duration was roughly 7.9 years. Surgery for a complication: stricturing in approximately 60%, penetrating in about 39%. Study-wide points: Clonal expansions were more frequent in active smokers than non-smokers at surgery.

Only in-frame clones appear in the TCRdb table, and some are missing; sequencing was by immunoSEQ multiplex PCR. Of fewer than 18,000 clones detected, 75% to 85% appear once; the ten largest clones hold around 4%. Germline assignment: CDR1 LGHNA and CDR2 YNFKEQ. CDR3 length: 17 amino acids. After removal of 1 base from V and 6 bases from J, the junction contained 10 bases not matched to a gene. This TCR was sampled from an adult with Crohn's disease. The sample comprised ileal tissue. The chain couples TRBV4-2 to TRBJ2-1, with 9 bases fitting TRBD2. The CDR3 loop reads CASSQGEGTSRANEQFF. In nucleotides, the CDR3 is TGTGCCAGCAGCCAAGGGGAGGGGACTAGCCGGGCCAATGAGCAGTTCTTC.